Sequencing of this T cell receptor (beta chain) was carried out in a study of technical replicates of blood from a handful of donors. Assay used: immunoSEQ multiplex PCR; TCRdb lists only in-frame clones, some missing. Among 53,000 or so clones listed, 93% were seen once. The CDR3 is 19 amino acids. In germline, CDR1 is SGHTA, CDR2 FQGTGA. V was pared by 2 bases and J by 8 bases, with 13 bases of the junction left unmatched. This sequence originates from a human donor in good health. Some clones in this sample may be carry-over from other donors' samples. The J gene is TRBJ2-2, the V gene TRBV7-3, with TRBD2 identical over 14 bases. Specimen: PBMCs. The CDR3 sequence: CASSLAPFGTSGSGGELFF. Written as DNA, the CDR3 is TGTGCCAGCAGCTTAGCCCCCTTTGGGACTAGCGGGAGCGGTGGGGAGCTGTTTTTT. Drawing the rest from reference TRBV7-3 and TRBJ2-2, the complete variable domain is GAGVSQTPSNKVTEKGKYVELRCDPISGHTALYWYRQSLGQGPEFLIYFQGTGAADDSGLPNDRFFAVRPEGSVSTLKIQRTERGDSAVYLCASSLAPFGTSGSGGELFFGEGSRLTVL.